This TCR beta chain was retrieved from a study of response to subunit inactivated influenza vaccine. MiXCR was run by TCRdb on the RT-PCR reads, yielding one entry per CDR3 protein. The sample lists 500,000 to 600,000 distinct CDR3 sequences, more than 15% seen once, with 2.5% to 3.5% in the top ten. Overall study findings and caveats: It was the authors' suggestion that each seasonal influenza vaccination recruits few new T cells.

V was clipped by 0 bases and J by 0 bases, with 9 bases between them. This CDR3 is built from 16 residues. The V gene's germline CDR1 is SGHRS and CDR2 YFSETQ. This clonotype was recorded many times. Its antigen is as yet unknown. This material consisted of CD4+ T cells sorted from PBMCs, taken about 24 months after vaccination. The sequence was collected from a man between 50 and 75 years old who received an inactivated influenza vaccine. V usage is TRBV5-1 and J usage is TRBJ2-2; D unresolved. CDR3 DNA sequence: TGCGCCAGCAGCTTGGCCATAGGGTCGAACACCGGGGAGCTGTTTTTT. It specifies CASSLAIGSNTGELFF.